This TCR beta chain was sequenced for a study of blood T cell repertoires in COVID-19 (dated by TCRdb to 2019 to 2021). At the level of the whole study: Collaborator samples came from the United States, Italy and Spain and covered acute and convalescent phases of COVID-19. The repertoires were released in a freely available public database intended as a resource for research on the immune response to SARS-CoV-2. Where available, HLA class I and class II types were obtained from metadata supplied by the sample provider rather than from assay-based typing. Samples came from the ongoing ImmuneRACE study (first 160 participants) plus 1,254 subjects from 6 global collaborators. Subjects who had been exposed to COVID-19, were actively infected with it, or had recovered from it provided the deeply sampled blood TCRbeta repertoires that made up the dataset. The prospective study material was composed of cDNA or gDNA derived from T cells, B-cell-depleted T cells, or PBMCs. Sample metadata almost always included a de-identified subject ID, COVID-19 status, age in years and sex.

Whole blood was collected in K2EDTA tubes by collaborating institutions according to the institutions' own protocols. Collaborator samples were shipped for TCRbeta analysis as frozen whole blood, isolated PBMCs, or DNA extracted from either sample type. Concerning this clone itself: Which antigen it targets is not known. No base-level quality is on record; no much larger clone is a single base apart.

Study-wide conclusions, independent of this receptor: Clinical and demographic metadata were provided uncurated, with the amount varying by source and participant.

The CDR3 runs 16 amino acids, cysteine and phenylalanine included. Of all the DNA, just the CDR3 is kept, 48 bases in frame from base 1. The junction shows trimming of 1 base on V and 4 bases on J, and the gene matches do not reach 5 bases of it. The germline V gene specifies LGHNA as CDR1 and YSLEER as CDR2. The immunoSEQ Assay, a bias-controlled multiplex PCR, was used to amplify TCRbeta CDR3 regions from genomic DNA. In the authors' own workflow: Nucleated cell counts per sample were estimated from amplification of reference gene primers within the assay. To quantify the absolute abundance of each unique TCRbeta CDR3 rearrangement, sequence reads were collapsed and filtered. For each sample, productive Simpson clonality was calculated as the square root of Simpson's diversity index across productive rearrangements. TCRdb carries this immuneACCESS record with in-frame sequences only. Its versions omit some clonotypes, under half of them owing to an unresolved V gene in the studies checked, with the rest unexplained. That table gives V, J and clone size, and the DNA gave D and trimming. In this sample the table shows around 64,000 clones, roughly 91% of which occur a single time. The ten top clones hold less than 2% of the sample.

Here the chain combines TRBV4-3 and TRBJ1-4, with 8 middle bases fitting TRBD1. The sequencing sample was made of peripheral blood. The receptor's source is a human donor in a cohort sampled during active COVID-19. The base sequence is TGCGCCAGCAGCCAAGCTGTAGACAGGGGTAATGAAAAACTGTTTTTT. It is translated as CASSQAVDRGNEKLFF.